One sample yielded the 19 T cell receptor beta chains listed below, sequenced in a study of T cell repertoires in cytomegalovirus infection. One entry per CDR3 protein results from TCRdb running MiXCR on the reads. Of approximately 770,000 distinct CDR3 sequences detected, 29% appear once; the ten largest clones hold about 12%. These receptors lack a known antigen. This specimen consisted of cultured CD8+ T cells from PBMCs, obtained from culture after CMV antigen stimulation. The receptors derive from a human donor in good health (CMV status not recorded). Some clones in this sample may be carry-over from other donors' samples.

A single count supports this clonotype. The chain employs TRBV24-1 and TRBJ2-2, with unresolved D. V dropped 4 bases and J dropped 10 bases, with 12 bases sitting between them. The length of the CDR3 is 13 residues. Germline CDR1 and CDR2: KGHDR and SFDVKD. CDR3: CATSDSEPAELFF. In DNA, the CDR3 is TGTGCCACCAGTGACTCAGAGCCGGCGGAGCTGTTTTTT.

This clonotype was picked up a small number of times. V gene TRBV12-3 or TRBV12-4 combines with J gene TRBJ2-5; D is ambiguous. The CDR3 spans 15 residues. Trimming took off 1 base at V and 1 base at J, with 10 bases between the two ends. The DNA of the CDR3 is TGTGCCAGCAGTTTAGGTGGGGATCCCCAAGAGACCCAGTACTTC. It codes for CASSLGGDPQETQYF.

This clonotype was counted between two and nine times. V gene TRBV4-1 combines with J gene TRBJ1-1; D remains ambiguous. The CDR3 spans 13 residues. V was pared by 0 bases and J by 7 bases, with 9 bases between. Germline assignment: CDR1 MGHRA and CDR2 YSYEKL. The CDR3 bases are TGCGCCAGCAGCCAAGATGGGGTAGTTGAAGCTTTCTTT. It codes for CASSQDGVVEAFF.

This clonotype has more than one count but fewer than ten. The chain joins TRBV7-9 to TRBJ2-7, with 9 bases lining up with TRBD1. The CDR3 runs 16 residues. V shed 2 bases and J 4 bases; nucleotides not matched to a gene: 9. Germline CDR1 and CDR2: SEHNR and FQNEAQ (reference sequence). The CDR3 protein is CASSLSRHRGPYEQYV. The CDR3 DNA follows: TGTGCCAGCAGCTTATCAAGGCACAGGGGGCCGTACGAGCAGTACGTC.

This clonotype appeared many times. This chain uses TRBV7-6 with TRBJ1-5, with D tentatively TRBD1 (6 bases). V shed 6 bases and J shed 0 bases, with 12 bases lying between them. The CDR3 spans 15 residues. The germline gives CDR1 SGHVS, CDR2 FNYEAQ. The CDR3 sequence: CASSLTGDSNQPQHF. The CDR3, as DNA: TGTGCCAGCAGTTTGACAGGTGATAGCAATCAGCCCCAGCATTTT.

This clonotype has only a few counts. The gene calls are TRBV4-1 and TRBJ1-1; unclear D gene. V lost 3 bases and J 6 bases, leaving 23 bases between the germline ends. Germline CDR1 MGHRA, CDR2 YSYEKL. The CDR3 length is 17 residues. CDR3 in amino acids: CASSQYPTEGLGAEAFF. DNA of the CDR3: TGCGCCAGCAGCCAGTATCCTACTGAGGGATTGGGTGCTGAAGCTTTCTTT.

V is TRBV6-1 and J is TRBJ1-1; D is uncertain. The CDR3 consists of 12 residues. V lost 0 bases to trimming and J lost 6 bases, with 5 bases between them. CDR1 and CDR2 from the germline V gene are MNHNS and SASEGT. CDR3 amino acids: CASSEARAEAFF. The CDR3 bases are TGTGCCAGCAGTGAAGCTAGGGCTGAAGCTTTCTTT.

This chain links TRBV4-2 with TRBJ2-2, with no clear D. The CDR3 covers 17 residues. Trimming shortened V by 2 bases and J by 0 bases, and 13 bases separated the two germline ends. Germline V gives CDR1 LGHNA, CDR2 YNFKEQ. The CDR3 sequence: CASSQIADGSNTGELFF. In nucleotides, the CDR3 is TGTGCCAGCAGCCAAATAGCCGACGGTTCGAACACCGGGGAGCTGTTTTTT.

The rearrangement uses TRBV7-2 and TRBJ1-1; D gene ambiguous. Trimming pared 2 bases from V and 11 bases from J, leaving 15 bases between. Germline V gene sequence: CDR1 SGHTA, CDR2 FQGNSA. This CDR3 is built from 13 residues. The CDR3 spells CASSLLVEEEAFF. The DNA for the CDR3 is TGTGCCAGCAGCTTACTTGTGGAGGAGGAGGCTTTCTTT.

This clonotype was seen more than once but under ten times. The chain combines TRBV5-6 with TRBJ1-2; D not resolved. Germline assignment: CDR1 SGHDT and CDR2 YYEEEE. The CDR3 is 12 amino acids. Trimming took off 4 bases at V and 7 bases at J, with 11 bases between the two ends. CDR3 DNA sequence: TGTGCCAGCAGCCCGGGTTCCAGTGGCTACACCTTC. This encodes CASSPGSSGYTF.

A few counts support this clonotype. This chain joins TRBV7-9 and TRBJ2-5; the D gene is possibly TRBD2 (6 bases). Per the germline V gene, CDR1 is SEHNR and CDR2 is FQNEAQ (reference sequence). V was cut by 5 bases and J by 3 bases, with 10 bases left in between. The CDR3 length is 13 residues. CDR3 region: CASSQEGKETQYF. Written as DNA, the CDR3 is TGTGCCAGCAGCCAGGAGGGGAAAGAGACCCAGTACTTC.

In its sample, this clonotype was seen many times. DNA for the CDR3: TGTGCCAGCAGCTTAGGTCCTCTTGCAGACCCCGATCAGCCCCAGCATTTT. It is translated as CASSLGPLADPDQPQHF. This chain links TRBV7-2 with TRBJ1-5; D unresolved. CDR1 SGHTA and CDR2 FQGNSA come from the germline V gene. V shed 1 base and J shed 5 bases, with 18 bases lying between them. This CDR3 is built from 17 residues.

The chain couples TRBV6-8 to TRBJ2-2; D call uncertain. Deletions cut 5 bases from V and 2 bases from J, with 15 bases between. Germline loops: CDR1 MNHGY, CDR2 SAAAGT. The CDR3 is made up of 16 amino acids. The CDR3 DNA reads as TGTGCCAGCAGTCAATCGGGTCCCCAAAACACCGGGGAGCTGTTTTTT. It translates to CASSQSGPQNTGELFF.

Only a few counts were recorded for this clonotype. The rearrangement joins TRBV28 to TRBJ1-2; D uncertain. V lost 6 bases and J lost 4, with 21 bases in between. The CDR3 is 16 amino acids. Germline loops: CDR1 MDHEN, CDR2 SYDVKM. CDR3 protein: CASSPSEVPPAYGYTF. DNA of the CDR3: TGTGCCAGCAGCCCTTCTGAGGTCCCCCCAGCCTATGGCTACACCTTC.

V usage is TRBV6-2 or TRBV6-3 and J usage is TRBJ1-5; the D is unclear. Germline-derived CDR1 and CDR2 are MNHEY and SVGEGT. The CDR3 contains 14 residues. Trimming pared 0 bases from V and 4 bases from J, leaving 7 bases between. The CDR3 coding sequence is TGTGCCAGCAGTTACTCGGGGTGGAATCAGCCCCAGCATTTT. Translated: CASSYSGWNQPQHF.

This chain joins TRBV10-3 and TRBJ1-1; the match to TRBD1 covers 9 bases. The V and J ends lost 0 bases and 4 bases, in that order; junction bases with no gene match: 6. Germline V CDR1 and CDR2: ENHRY, SYGVKD. CDR3 length: 16 residues. The CDR3 DNA follows: TGTGCCATCAGTGAGTCGGGACAGGGTCAAGGCACTGAAGCTTTCTTT. This gives the protein CAISESGQGQGTEAFF.

V is TRBV2 and J is TRBJ2-5; D is undetermined. The germline V gene encodes CDR1 SNHLY and CDR2 FYNNEI. Trimming left V 3 bases short and J 1 base short, with 12 bases between. The CDR3 loop spans 15 amino acids. CDR3 sequence: CASSDPPDPQETQYF. CDR3 in DNA: TGTGCCAGCAGTGATCCTCCCGACCCCCAAGAGACCCAGTACTTC.

The sample holds one count of this clonotype. The chain combines TRBV6-2 or TRBV6-3 with TRBJ2-7, with 9 bases lining up with TRBD1. There are 14 residues in the CDR3. Losses at the gene ends were 6 bases for V and 4 bases for J; bases not matched to a gene: 7. CDR1 and CDR2 from the germline V gene are MNHEY and SVGEGT. The CDR3 sequence is CASRDSGTGYEQYV. Written as DNA, the CDR3 is TGTGCCAGCAGGGACTCCGGGACAGGGTACGAGCAGTACGTC.

The V gene is TRBV7-4, the J gene TRBJ2-1; D is uncertain. V gave up 2 bases and J gave up 5 bases, with 7 bases separating them. The CDR3 extends over 13 amino acids. CDR1 is SGHVT, CDR2 SQSDAQ, per germline. CDR3 coding DNA: TGTGCCAGCAGCTTACTGGTGCACAATGAGCAGTTCTTC. This gives the protein CASSLLVHNEQFF.